Listed below are T cell receptor beta chains from one sample, sequenced in a study of shared clonotypes between healthy human individuals. The data were produced by immunoSEQ multiplex PCR, yet TCRdb's version contains in-frame clones alone and is incomplete. The sample consists of approximately 620,000 clones, around 97% of them appearing once. The sequencing input was naive CD4+ T cells sorted from blood. The receptors shown here come from a woman aged 25-40 years in good health. Each CDR3 is given with its conserved first and last residue. D genes are given only for firm matches.

d_call: -; v_call: TRBV2; cdr3_length: 13; j_call: TRBJ2-2; cdr3_aa: CASSELKVGELFF
d_call: -; v_call: TRBV9; cdr3_length: 12; j_call: TRBJ2-5; cdr3_aa: CASSVEGGTQYF
d_call: -; v_call: TRBV7-2; cdr3_length: 14; j_call: TRBJ2-7; cdr3_aa: CASSLVEGPYEQYF
d_call: TRBD1; v_call: TRBV6-9; cdr3_length: 17; j_call: TRBJ1-6; cdr3_aa: CASRGDRLSSYNSPLHF
d_call: -; v_call: TRBV28; cdr3_length: 12; j_call: TRBJ1-2; cdr3_aa: CASSLVGSGYTF
d_call: TRBD1; v_call: TRBV27; cdr3_length: 15; j_call: TRBJ2-4; cdr3_aa: CASSQTGGSPNIQYF
d_call: -; v_call: TRBV19; cdr3_length: 12; j_call: TRBJ1-2; cdr3_aa: CASSIRHFGYTF
d_call: -; v_call: TRBV28; cdr3_length: 13; j_call: TRBJ2-2; cdr3_aa: CAAQGTSAGELFF
d_call: TRBD1; v_call: TRBV7-8; cdr3_length: 15; j_call: TRBJ1-1; cdr3_aa: CASSIQGAMNTEAFF
d_call: TRBD2; v_call: TRBV29-1; cdr3_length: 16; j_call: TRBJ2-1; cdr3_aa: CSAPGLAQSSYNEQFF
d_call: TRBD2; v_call: TRBV5-5; cdr3_length: 17; j_call: TRBJ2-4; cdr3_aa: CASSDGLAGLAKNIQYF
d_call: -; v_call: TRBV29-1; cdr3_length: 10; j_call: TRBJ2-3; cdr3_aa: CTGGDYTQYF
d_call: -; v_call: TRBV6-5; cdr3_length: 11; j_call: TRBJ1-2; cdr3_aa: CASSYTAGYTF
d_call: -; v_call: TRBV21-1; cdr3_length: 19; j_call: TRBJ2-1; cdr3_aa: CASSPNPKQGNPSYNEQFF
d_call: TRBD1; v_call: TRBV28; cdr3_length: 15; j_call: TRBJ1-1; cdr3_aa: CASSSPTGGNTEAFF
d_call: -; v_call: TRBV7-9; cdr3_length: 15; j_call: TRBJ1-1; cdr3_aa: CASSLTPNPRTEAFF
d_call: TRBD2; v_call: TRBV11-2; cdr3_length: 15; j_call: TRBJ2-7; cdr3_aa: CASRIGLAGLGEQYF
d_call: -; v_call: TRBV7-9; cdr3_length: 14; j_call: TRBJ1-5; cdr3_aa: CASTGLGGNQPQHF
d_call: TRBD2; v_call: TRBV6-1; cdr3_length: 15; j_call: TRBJ2-1; cdr3_aa: CASSRLGLAGSEQFF